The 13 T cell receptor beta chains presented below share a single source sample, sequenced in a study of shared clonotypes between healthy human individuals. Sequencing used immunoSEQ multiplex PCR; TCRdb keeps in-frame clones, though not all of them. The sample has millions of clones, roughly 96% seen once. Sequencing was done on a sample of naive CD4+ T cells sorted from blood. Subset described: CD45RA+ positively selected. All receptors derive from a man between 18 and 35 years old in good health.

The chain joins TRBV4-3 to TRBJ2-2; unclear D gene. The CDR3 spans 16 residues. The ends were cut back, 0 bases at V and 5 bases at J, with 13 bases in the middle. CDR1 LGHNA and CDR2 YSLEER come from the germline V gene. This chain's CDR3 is CASSQDGQVTTGELFF. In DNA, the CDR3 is TGCGCCAGCAGCCAAGACGGTCAGGTTACGACCGGGGAGCTGTTTTTT.

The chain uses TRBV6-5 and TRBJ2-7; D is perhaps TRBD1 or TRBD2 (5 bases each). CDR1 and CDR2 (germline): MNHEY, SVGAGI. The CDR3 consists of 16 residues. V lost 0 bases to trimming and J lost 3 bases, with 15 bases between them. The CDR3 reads CASSYSRGVAYYEQYF. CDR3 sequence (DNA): TGTGCCAGCAGTTACTCGAGGGGAGTCGCGTACTACGAGCAGTACTTC.

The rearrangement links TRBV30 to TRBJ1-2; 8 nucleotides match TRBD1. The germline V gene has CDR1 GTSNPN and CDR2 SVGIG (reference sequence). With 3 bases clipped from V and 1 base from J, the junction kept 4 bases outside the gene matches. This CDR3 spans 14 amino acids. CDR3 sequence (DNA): TGTGCCTGGAGATTTACAGGGGGTAACTATGGCTACACCTTC. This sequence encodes CAWRFTGGNYGYTF.

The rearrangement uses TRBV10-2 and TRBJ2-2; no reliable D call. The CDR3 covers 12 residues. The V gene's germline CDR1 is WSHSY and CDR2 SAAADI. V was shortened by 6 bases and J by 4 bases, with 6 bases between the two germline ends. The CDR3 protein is CASSHFTGELFF. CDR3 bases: TGCGCCAGCAGCCACTTCACCGGGGAGCTGTTTTTT.

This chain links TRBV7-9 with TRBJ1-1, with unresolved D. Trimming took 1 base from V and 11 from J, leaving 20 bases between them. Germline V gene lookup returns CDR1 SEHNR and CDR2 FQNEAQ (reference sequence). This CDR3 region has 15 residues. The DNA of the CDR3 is TGTGCCAGCAGCTTAGTCATCGGGTCTCAGGCTGGGGCTTTCTTT. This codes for CASSLVIGSQAGAFF.

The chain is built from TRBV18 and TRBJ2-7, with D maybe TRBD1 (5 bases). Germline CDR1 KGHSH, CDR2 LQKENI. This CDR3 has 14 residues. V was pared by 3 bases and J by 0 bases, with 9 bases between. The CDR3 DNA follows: TGTGCCAGCTCACCGATGGACATCTCCTACGAGCAGTACTTC. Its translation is CASSPMDISYEQYF.

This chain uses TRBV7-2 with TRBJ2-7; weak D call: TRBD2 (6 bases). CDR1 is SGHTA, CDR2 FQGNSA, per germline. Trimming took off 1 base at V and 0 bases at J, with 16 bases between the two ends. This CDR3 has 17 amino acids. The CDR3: CASSLELGGTSSYEQYF. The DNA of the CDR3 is TGTGCCAGCAGCTTAGAATTGGGCGGGACGAGCTCCTACGAGCAGTACTTC.

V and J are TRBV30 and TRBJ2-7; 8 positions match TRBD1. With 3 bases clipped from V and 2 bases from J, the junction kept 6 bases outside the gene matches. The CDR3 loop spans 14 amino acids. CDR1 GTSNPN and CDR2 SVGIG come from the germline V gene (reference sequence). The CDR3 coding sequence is TGTGCCTGGAGAACCGGGACAGGAGCCTACGAGCAGTACTTC. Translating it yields CAWRTGTGAYEQYF.

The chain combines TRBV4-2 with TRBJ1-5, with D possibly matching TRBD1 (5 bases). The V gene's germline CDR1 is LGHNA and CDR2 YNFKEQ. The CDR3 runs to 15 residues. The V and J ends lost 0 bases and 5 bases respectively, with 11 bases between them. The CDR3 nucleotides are TGTGCCAGCAGCCAAGATTCAGGGCCGGATCAGCCCCAGCATTTT. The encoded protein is CASSQDSGPDQPQHF.

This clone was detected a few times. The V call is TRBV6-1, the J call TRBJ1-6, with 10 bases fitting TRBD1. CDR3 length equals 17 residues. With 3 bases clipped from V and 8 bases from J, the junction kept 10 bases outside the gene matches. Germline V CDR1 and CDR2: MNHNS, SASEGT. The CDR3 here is CASSDKGLGQGYSPLHF. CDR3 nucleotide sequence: TGTGCCAGCAGTGATAAGGGATTGGGACAGGGGTATTCACCCCTCCACTTT.

The CDR3 DNA reads as TGTGCCAGCTCACCCCTTTCCCAGGACAGTCTCTATGGCTACACCTTC. Encoded protein: CASSPLSQDSLYGYTF. The chain is built from TRBV18 and TRBJ1-2, with D possibly matching TRBD1 (6 bases). The V gene's germline CDR1 is KGHSH and CDR2 LQKENI. This CDR3 has 16 residues. V was clipped by 3 bases and J by 4 bases, with 18 bases between them.

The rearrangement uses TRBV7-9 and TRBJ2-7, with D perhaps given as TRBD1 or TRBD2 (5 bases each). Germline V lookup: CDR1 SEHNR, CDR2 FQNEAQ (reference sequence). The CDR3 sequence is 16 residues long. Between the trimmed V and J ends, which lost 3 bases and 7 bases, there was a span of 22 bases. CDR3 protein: CASSFEAGTVPTEQYF. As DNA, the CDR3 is TGTGCCAGCAGCTTCGAGGCAGGGACCGTTCCTACTGAGCAGTACTTC.

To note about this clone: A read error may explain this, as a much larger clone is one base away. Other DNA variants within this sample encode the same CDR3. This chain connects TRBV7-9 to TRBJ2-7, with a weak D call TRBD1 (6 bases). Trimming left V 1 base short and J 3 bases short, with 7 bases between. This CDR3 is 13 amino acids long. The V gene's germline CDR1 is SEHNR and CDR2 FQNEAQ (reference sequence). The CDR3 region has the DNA TGTGCCAGCAGCTTAGGACAGGTCTACGAGCAGTACTTC. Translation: CASSLGQVYEQYF.